This T cell receptor beta chain was observed in a study of a mutant IDH1 vaccine in newly diagnosed glioma. Study in general: The treated group averaged about 39 years old and was about 60% male, 37.5% female.

Indicated time point: week 5, during vaccination. One vaccine dose held 300 ug of mutant IDH1 20-mer peptide and came with topical imiquimod. Measured with immunoSEQ multiplex PCR; TCRdb has only the in-frame clones, and not every one. The sample lists 9,500 to 14,000 clones; more than 75% were seen once. This CDR3 is 15 amino acids long. Trimming stripped 0 bases from V and 5 bases from J, with 12 bases between. CDR1 and CDR2 (germline): SGHRS, YFSETQ. This clone was seen only a few times. The antigen remains unidentified. The TCR comes from a woman aged 40 to 55 with glioma. Some clones in this sample may be carry-over from other donors' samples. The sequencing here drew on PBMCs, taken from a glioma patient whose treatment included an IDH1 peptide vaccine. V usage is TRBV5-1 and J usage is TRBJ1-5; D is undetermined. The CDR3 coding sequence is TGCGCCAGCAGCTTGGAGGGAATCGGGGATCAGCCCCAGCATTTT. As protein: CASSLEGIGDQPQHF. The variable domain in full, with the rest retrieved from reference TRBV5-1 and TRBJ1-5, is KAGVTQTPRYLIKTRGQQVTLSCSPISGHRSVSWYQQTPGQGLQFLFEYFSETQRNKGNFPGRFSGRQFSNSRSEMNVSTLELGDSALYLCASSLEGIGDQPQHFGDGTRLSIL.